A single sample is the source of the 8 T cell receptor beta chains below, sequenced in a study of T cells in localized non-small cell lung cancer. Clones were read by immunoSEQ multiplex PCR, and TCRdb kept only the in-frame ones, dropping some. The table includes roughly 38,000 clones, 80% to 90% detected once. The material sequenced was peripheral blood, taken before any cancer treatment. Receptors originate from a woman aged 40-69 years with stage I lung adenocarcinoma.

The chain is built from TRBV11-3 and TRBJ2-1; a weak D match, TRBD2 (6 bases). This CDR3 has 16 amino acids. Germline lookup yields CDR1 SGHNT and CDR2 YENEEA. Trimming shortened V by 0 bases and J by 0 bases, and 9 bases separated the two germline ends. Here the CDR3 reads CASSLERGTSYNEQFF. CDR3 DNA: TGTGCCAGCAGCTTAGAGCGGGGCACCTCCTACAATGAGCAGTTCTTC.

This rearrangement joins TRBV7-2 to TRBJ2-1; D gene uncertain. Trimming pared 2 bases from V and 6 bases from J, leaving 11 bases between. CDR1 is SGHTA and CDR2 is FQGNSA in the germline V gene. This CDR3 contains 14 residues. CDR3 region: CASSLSRSINEQFF. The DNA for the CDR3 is TGTGCCAGCAGCTTATCTCGGTCCATCAATGAGCAGTTCTTC. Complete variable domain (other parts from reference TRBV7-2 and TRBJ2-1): GAGVSQSPSNKVTEKGKDVELRCDPISGHTALYWYRQSLGQGLEFLIYFQGNSAPDKSGLPSDRFSAERTGGSVSTLTIQRTQQEDSAVYLCASSLSRSINEQFFGPGTRLTVL.

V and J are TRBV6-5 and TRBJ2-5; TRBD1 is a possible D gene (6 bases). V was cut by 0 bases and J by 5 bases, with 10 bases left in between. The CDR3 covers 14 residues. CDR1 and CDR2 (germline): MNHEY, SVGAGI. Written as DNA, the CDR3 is TGTGCCAGCAGTTACTCCTTGAGGGGGGAGACCCAGTACTTC. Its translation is CASSYSLRGETQYF.

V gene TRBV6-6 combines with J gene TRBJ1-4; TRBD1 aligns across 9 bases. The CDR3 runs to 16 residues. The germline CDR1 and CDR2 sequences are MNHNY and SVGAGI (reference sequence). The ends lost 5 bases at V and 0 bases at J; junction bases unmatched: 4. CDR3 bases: TGTGCCAGCAGTCATCGACAGGGGGCAACTAATGAAAAACTGTTTTTT. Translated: CASSHRQGATNEKLFF.

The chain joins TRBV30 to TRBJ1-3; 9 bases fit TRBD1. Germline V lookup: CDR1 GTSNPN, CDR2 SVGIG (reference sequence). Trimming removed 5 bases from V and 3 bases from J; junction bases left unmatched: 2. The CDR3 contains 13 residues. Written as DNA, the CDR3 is TGTGCCTGGGGACAGGGGTTTGGAAACACCATATATTTT. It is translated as CAWGQGFGNTIYF.

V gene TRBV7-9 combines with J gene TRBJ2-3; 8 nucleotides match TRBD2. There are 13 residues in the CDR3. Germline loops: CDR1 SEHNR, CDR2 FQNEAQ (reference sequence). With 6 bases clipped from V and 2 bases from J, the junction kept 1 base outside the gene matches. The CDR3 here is CASRLADTDTQYF. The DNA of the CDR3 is TGTGCCAGCAGACTAGCGGACACAGATACGCAGTATTTT. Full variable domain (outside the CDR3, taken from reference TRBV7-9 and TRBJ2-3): DTGVSQNPRHKITKRGQNVTFRCDPISEHNRLYWYRQTLGQGPEFLTYFQNEAQLEKSRLLSDRFSAERPKGSFSTLEIQRTEQGDSAMYLCASRLADTDTQYFGPGTRLTVL.

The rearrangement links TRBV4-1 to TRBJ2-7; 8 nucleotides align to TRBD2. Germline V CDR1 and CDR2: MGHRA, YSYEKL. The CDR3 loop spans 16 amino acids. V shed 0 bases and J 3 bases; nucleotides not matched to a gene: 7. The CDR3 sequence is CASSQERIAGNYEQYF. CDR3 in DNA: TGCGCCAGCAGCCAAGAACGGATAGCGGGAAACTACGAGCAGTACTTC.

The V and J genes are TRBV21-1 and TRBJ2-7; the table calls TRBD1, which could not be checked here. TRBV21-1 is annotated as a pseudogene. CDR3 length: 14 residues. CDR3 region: CASSKGQGAYEQYF. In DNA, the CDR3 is TGTGCCAGCAGCAAAGGACAGGGGGCCTACGAGCAGTACTTC.